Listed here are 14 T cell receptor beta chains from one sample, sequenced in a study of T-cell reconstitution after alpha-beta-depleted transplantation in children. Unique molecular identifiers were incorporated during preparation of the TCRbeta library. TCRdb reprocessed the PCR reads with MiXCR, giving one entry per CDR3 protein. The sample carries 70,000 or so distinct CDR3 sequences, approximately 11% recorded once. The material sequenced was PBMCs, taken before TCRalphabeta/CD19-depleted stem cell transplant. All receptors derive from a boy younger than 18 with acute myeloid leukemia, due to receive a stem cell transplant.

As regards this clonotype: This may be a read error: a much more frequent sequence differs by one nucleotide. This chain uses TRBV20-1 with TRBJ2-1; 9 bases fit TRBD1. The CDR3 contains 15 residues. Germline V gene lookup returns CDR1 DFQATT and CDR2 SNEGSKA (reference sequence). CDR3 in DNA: TGCAGTGCTGGGAAGGGACAGGGTTCCTACAATGAGCAGATCTTC. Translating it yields CSAGKGQGSYNEQIF.

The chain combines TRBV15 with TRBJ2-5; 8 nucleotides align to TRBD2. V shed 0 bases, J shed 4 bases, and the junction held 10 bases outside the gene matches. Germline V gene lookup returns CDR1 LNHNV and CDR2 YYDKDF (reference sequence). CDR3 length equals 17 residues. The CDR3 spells CATSRERVGAGVETQYF. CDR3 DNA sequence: TGTGCCACCAGCAGAGAGAGGGTAGGAGCGGGGGTAGAGACCCAGTACTTC.

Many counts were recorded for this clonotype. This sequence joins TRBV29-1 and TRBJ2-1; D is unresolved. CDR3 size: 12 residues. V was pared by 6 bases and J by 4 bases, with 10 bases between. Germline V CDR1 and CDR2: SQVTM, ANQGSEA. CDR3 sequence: CSVGGPYNEQFF. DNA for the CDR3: TGCAGCGTCGGTGGACCGTACAATGAGCAGTTCTTC.

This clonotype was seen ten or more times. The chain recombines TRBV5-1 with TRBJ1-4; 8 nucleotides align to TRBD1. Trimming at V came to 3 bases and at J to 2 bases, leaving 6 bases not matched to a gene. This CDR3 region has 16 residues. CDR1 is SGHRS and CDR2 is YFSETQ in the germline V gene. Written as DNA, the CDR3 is TGCGCCAGCAGCTCCGGACAGGGCAGGACTAATGAAAAACTGTTTTTT. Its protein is CASSSGQGRTNEKLFF. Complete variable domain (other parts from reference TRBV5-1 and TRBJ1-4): KAGVTQTPRYLIKTRGQQVTLSCSPISGHRSVSWYQQTPGQGLQFLFEYFSETQRNKGNFPGRFSGRQFSNSRSEMNVSTLELGDSALYLCASSSGQGRTNEKLFFGSGTQLSVL.

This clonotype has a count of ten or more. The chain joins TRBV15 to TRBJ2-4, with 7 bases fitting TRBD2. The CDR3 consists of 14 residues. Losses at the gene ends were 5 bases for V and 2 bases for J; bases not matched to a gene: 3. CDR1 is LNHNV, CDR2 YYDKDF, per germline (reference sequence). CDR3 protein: CATSEAGSKNIQYF. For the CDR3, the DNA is TGTGCCACCAGCGAAGCGGGGTCCAAAAACATTCAGTACTTC.

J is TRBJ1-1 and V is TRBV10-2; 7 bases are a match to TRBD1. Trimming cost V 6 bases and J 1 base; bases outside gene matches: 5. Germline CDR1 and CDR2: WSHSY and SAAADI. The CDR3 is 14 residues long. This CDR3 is CASRDRVGNTEAFF. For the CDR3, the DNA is TGCGCCAGCAGAGACAGGGTTGGGAACACTGAAGCTTTCTTT.

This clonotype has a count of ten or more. This chain's CDR3 is CASSQTSGPPNSPLHF. Written as DNA, the CDR3 is TGTGCCAGCAGCCAAACGTCGGGCCCACCTAATTCACCCCTCCACTTT. V is TRBV3-1 and J is TRBJ1-6, with no clear D. CDR3 size: 16 residues. Germline V CDR1 and CDR2: LGHDT, YNNKEL (reference sequence). The ends were cut back, 2 bases at V and 6 bases at J, with 14 bases in the middle.

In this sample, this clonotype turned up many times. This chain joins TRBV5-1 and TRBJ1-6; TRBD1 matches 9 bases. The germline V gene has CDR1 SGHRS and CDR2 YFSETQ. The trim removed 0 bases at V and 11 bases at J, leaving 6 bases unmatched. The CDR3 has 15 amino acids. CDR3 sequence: CASSLVGTGPPPLHF. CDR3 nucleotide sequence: TGCGCCAGCAGCTTGGTTGGGACAGGGCCTCCACCCCTCCACTTT.

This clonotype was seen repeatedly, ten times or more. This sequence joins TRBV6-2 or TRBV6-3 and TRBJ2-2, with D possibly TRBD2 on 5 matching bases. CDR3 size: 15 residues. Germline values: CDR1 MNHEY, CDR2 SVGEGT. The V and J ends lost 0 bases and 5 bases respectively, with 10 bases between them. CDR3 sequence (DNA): TGTGCCAGCAGTTACTCGACTATAGGTACCGGGGAGCTGTTTTTT. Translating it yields CASSYSTIGTGELFF.

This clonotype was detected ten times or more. The CDR3 loop reads CASSLGGPTGGPGAEAFF. DNA of the CDR3: TGTGCCAGCAGCTTAGGGGGGCCAACAGGGGGCCCCGGGGCTGAAGCTTTCTTT. V usage is TRBV13 and J usage is TRBJ1-1, with 9 positions matching TRBD1. The V gene end was trimmed by 0 bases and the J gene end by 6 bases; junction bases not matched to a gene: 14. Per germline, CDR1 PRHDT and CDR2 FYEKMQ (reference sequence). CDR3 length: 18 amino acids.

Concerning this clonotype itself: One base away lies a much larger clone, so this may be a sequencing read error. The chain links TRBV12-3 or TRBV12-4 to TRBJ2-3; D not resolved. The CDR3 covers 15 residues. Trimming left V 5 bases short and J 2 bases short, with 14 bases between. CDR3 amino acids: CASSPADFITDTQYF. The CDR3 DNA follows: TGTGCCAGCAGTCCGGCTGATTTCATCACAGATACGCAGTATTTT.

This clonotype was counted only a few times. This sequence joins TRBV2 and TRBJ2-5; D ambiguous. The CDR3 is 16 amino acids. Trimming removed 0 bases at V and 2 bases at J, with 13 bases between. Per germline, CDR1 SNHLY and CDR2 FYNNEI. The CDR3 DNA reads TGTGCCAGCAGTGAAGCGCTAGTGCGGAGTCAAGAGACCCAGTACTTC. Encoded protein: CASSEALVRSQETQYF. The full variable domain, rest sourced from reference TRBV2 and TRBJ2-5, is EPEVTQTPSHQVTQMGQEVILRCVPISNHLYFYWYRQILGQKVEFLVSFYNNEISEKSEIFDDQFSVERPDGSNFTLKIRSTKLEDSAMYFCASSEALVRSQETQYFGPGTRLLVL.

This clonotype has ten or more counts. The CDR3 loop is CASSSSGTSGRGVYNEQFF. CDR3 in DNA: TGTGCCAGCAGCTCCTCCGGGACTAGCGGGAGGGGGGTATACAATGAGCAGTTCTTC. The V gene is TRBV11-2, the J gene TRBJ2-1; TRBD2 aligns across 16 bases. J gave up 4 bases and V 4 bases, and 10 bases lay outside the gene matches. The germline gives CDR1 SGHAT, CDR2 FQNNGV. The CDR3 covers 19 residues.

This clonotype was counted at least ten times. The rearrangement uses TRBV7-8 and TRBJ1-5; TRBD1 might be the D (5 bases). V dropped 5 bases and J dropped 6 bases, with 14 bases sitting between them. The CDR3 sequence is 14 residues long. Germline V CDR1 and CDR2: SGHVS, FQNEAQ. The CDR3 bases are TGTGCCAGCAGCGCGGGCGGGGGTCGTCAGCCCCAGCATTTT. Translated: CASSAGGGRQPQHF.